The 8 T cell receptor beta chains in this list originate from one sample, sequenced in a study of T cell repertoires in cytomegalovirus infection. These receptors have no known antigen. TCRdb redid the calling of the reads with MiXCR, one entry per CDR3 protein. The sample gives about 890,000 distinct CDR3 sequences, less than 40% of which show up once; about an eighth is in the top ten. The sample in question was cultured CD8+ T cells from PBMCs, obtained from culture after CMV antigen stimulation. These receptors were collected from a human donor in good health (CMV status not recorded). Some clones in this sample may be carry-over from other donors' samples.

This clonotype appeared a few times. V is TRBV28 and J is TRBJ2-7; 12 positions agree with TRBD1. This CDR3 contains 18 residues. The V segment lost 4 bases and the J segment 0 bases; nucleotides outside the gene matches: 10. The germline gives CDR1 MDHEN, CDR2 SYDVKM. Here the CDR3 reads CASSSRDRGRFDSYEQYV. CDR3 DNA sequence: TGTGCCAGCAGTTCCCGGGACAGGGGGCGTTTCGACTCCTACGAGCAGTACGTC.

As for this clonotype: Germline and junction disagree at one end, which may indicate a read error. This chain uses TRBV4-1 with TRBJ2-1; no clear D. Germline lookup yields CDR1 MGHRA and CDR2 YSYEKL. The CDR3 spans 14 residues. For the CDR3, the DNA is TGTGCCAGCAGCCAAGAGGAGTTTTACAATGAGCAGTTCTTC. It yields the protein CASSQEEFYNEQFF.

This clonotype was seen many times. The chain links TRBV7-9 to TRBJ2-2; tentative D call: TRBD1 (6 bases). CDR3 length equals 16 residues. Deletions cut 5 bases from V and 3 bases from J, with 16 bases between. Germline V gene sequence: CDR1 SEHNR, CDR2 FQNEAQ (reference sequence). This chain's CDR3 is CASSRPGQRHTGELFF. In DNA, the CDR3 is TGTGCCAGCAGCCGACCCGGACAGCGCCACACCGGGGAGCTGTTTTTT.

This clonotype was detected only a few times. V is TRBV28 and J is TRBJ2-1, with a weak D call TRBD1 (5 bases). The CDR3 extends over 16 amino acids. Trimming took off 5 bases at V and 0 bases at J, with 14 bases between the two ends. The germline V gene has CDR1 MDHEN and CDR2 SYDVKM. The CDR3 DNA is TGTGCCAGCAGTGTACCGCCAAGGGGCTCCTACAATGAGCAGTTCTTC. Translated, it gives CASSVPPRGSYNEQFF. Full variable domain (outside the CDR3, taken from reference TRBV28 and TRBJ2-1): DVKVTQSSRYLVKRTGEKVFLECVQDMDHENMFWYRQDPGLGLRLIYFSYDVKMKEKGDIPEGYSVSREKKERFSLILESASTNQTSMYLCASSVPPRGSYNEQFFGPGTRLTVL.

This clonotype has just a few counts. The genes are TRBV7-9 and TRBJ2-2, with TRBD1 identical over 8 bases. Germline V gene lookup returns CDR1 SEHNR and CDR2 FQNEAQ (reference sequence). This CDR3 is 15 amino acids long. With V trimmed by 3 bases and J by 6 bases, 6 bases remained unmatched. The CDR3 here is CASSFGRGQSGELFF. CDR3 DNA: TGTGCCAGCAGCTTCGGCAGGGGGCAATCCGGGGAGCTGTTTTTT.

This clonotype appeared a few times. The chain combines TRBV7-6 with TRBJ1-5, with D possibly being TRBD1 (5 bases). Germline V gene data show CDR1 as SGHVS and CDR2 as FNYEAQ. Trimming removed 5 bases at V and 4 bases at J, with 21 bases between. CDR3 size: 17 residues. Here the CDR3 DNA reads TGTGCCAGCAGCCCAGCTTTCCAGGGTAGCCGGAATCAGCCCCAGCATTTT. Protein sequence: CASSPAFQGSRNQPQHF.

This clonotype was counted only a few times. The chain has TRBV12-3 or TRBV12-4 and TRBJ2-7, with 7 bases matching TRBD1. V lost 7 bases and J lost 2; bases outside the gene matches: 8. This CDR3 has 14 amino acids. CDR3: CASTYGQGAYEQYF. CDR3 bases: TGTGCCAGCACCTATGGGCAGGGGGCCTACGAGCAGTACTTC.

This clonotype came up a few times. This rearrangement joins TRBV2 to TRBJ2-7; D is undetermined. CDR1 is SNHLY, CDR2 FYNNEI, per germline. With 0 bases removed from V and 2 bases from J, the gap between germline ends came to 5 bases. The CDR3 is made up of 13 amino acids. CDR3 amino acids: CASSEASPYEQYF. CDR3 coding DNA: TGTGCCAGCAGTGAAGCGTCCCCCTACGAGCAGTACTTC.